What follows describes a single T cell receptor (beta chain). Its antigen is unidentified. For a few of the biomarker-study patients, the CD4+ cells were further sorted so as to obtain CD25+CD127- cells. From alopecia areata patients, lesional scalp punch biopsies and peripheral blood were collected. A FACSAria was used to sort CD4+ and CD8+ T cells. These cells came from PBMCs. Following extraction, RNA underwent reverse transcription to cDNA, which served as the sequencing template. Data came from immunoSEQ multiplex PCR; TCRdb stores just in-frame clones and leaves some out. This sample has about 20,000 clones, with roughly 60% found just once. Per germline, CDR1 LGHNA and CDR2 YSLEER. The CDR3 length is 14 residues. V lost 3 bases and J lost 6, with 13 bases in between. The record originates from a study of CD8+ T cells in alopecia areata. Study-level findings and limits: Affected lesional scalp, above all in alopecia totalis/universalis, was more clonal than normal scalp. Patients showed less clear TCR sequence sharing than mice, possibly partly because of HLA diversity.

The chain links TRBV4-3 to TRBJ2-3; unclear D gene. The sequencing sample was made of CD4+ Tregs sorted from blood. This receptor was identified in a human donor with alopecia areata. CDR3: CASSQAMAQDTQYF. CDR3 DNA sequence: TGCGCCAGCAGCCAGGCCATGGCTCAGGATACGCAGTATTTT.